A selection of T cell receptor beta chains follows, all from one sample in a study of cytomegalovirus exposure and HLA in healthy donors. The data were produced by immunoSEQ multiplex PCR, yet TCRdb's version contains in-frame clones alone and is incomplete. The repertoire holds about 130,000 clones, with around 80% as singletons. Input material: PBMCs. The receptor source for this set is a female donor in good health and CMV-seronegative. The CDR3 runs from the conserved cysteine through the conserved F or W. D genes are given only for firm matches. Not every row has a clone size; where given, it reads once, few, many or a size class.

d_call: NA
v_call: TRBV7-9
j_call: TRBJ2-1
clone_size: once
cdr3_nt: TGTGCCAGCAGCCTGGGGACTGCATACAATGAGCAGTTCTTC
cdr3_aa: CASSLGTAYNEQFF

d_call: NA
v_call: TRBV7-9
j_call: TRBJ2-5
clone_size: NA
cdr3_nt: TGTGCCAGCAGCTTACTCCCAGGGCGGTTCGGGCAGTACCAAGAGACCCAGTACTTC
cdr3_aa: CASSLLPGRFGQYQETQYF

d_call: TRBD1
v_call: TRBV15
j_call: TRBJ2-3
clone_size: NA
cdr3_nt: TGTGCCACCAGCAGAGCCGCGACAGGGAATACGCAGTATTTT
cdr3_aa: CATSRAATGNTQYF

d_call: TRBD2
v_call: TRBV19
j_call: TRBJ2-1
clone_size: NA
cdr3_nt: TGTGCCAGCCGGCTAGCGGGGGGGCCGGGTGAGCAGTTCTTC
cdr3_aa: CASRLAGGPGEQFF

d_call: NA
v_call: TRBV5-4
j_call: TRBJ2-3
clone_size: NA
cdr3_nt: TGTGCCAGCAGCTTGGATATAGCGGTCACAGATACGCAGTATTTT
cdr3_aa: CASSLDIAVTDTQYF

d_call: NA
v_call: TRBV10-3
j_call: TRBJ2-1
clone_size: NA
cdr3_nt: TGTGCCATCAGTGACGGAGGGCAGGGGGACAATGAGCAGTTCTTC
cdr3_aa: CAISDGGQGDNEQFF

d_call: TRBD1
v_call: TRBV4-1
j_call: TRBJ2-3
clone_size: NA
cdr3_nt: TGCGCCAGCACCCGGTCGGGACAGGGGACAGATACGCAGTATTTT
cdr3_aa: CASTRSGQGTDTQYF

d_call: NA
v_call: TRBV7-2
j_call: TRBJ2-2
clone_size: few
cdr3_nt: TGTGCCAGCAGCCCCTCCAGGGGCTTGACCGGGGAGCTGTTTTTT
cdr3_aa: CASSPSRGLTGELFF

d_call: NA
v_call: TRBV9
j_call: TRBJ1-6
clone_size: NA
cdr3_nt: TGTGCCAGCAGCGGCCAGGGCGCACCGTATAATTCACCCCTCCACTTT
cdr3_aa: CASSGQGAPYNSPLHF

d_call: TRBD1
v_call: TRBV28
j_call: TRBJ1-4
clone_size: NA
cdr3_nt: TGTGCCAGCACCGCACAGGGGGCTGGGGAAAAACTGTTTTTT
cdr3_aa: CASTAQGAGEKLFF

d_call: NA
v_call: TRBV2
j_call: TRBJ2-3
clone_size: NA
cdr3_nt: TGTGCCAGCAGTGAGCGGGGGCTTGACACAGATACGCAGTATTTT
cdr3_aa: CASSERGLDTDTQYF

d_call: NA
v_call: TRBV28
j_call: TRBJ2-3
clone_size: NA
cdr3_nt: TGTGCCACTCAGCAGGGGCGGGCAGATACGCAGTATTTT
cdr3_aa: CATQQGRADTQYF

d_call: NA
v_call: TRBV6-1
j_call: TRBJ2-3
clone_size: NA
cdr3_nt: TGTGCCAGCAGGGACGGGATAGATACGCAGTATTTT
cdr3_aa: CASRDGIDTQYF

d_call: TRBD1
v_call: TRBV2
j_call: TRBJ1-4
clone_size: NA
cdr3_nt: TGTGCCAGCGGCCGGGACAGGGGGCGCCGGGGAAAACTGTTTTTT
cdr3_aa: CASGRDRGRRGKLFF

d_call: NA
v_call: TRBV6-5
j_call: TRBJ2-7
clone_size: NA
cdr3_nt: TGTGCCAGCAGTCTACGTCGGGGTTCCTACGAGCAGTACTTC
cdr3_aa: CASSLRRGSYEQYF

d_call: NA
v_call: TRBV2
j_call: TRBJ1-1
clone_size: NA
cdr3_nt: TGTGCCAGCAGTCTCGACAAAGGCGAAGCTTTCTTT
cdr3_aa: CASSLDKGEAFF

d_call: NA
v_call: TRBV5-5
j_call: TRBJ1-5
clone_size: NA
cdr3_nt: TGTGCCAGCAGCACCTGGTTTACACCTTATAGCAATCAGCCCCAGCATTTT
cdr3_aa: CASSTWFTPYSNQPQHF

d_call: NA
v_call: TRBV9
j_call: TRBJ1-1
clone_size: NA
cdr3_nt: TGTGCCAGCAGCGTAGCGTTGAACACTGAAGCTTTCTTT
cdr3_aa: CASSVALNTEAFF

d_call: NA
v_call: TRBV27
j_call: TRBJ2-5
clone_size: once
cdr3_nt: TGTGCCAGCAGTTTCTCAGGGGTATTGGAGACCCAGTACTTC
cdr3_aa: CASSFSGVLETQYF

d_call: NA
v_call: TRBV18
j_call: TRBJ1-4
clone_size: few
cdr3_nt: TGTGCCAGCTCTCCGGGTGCAACTAATGAAAAACTGTTTTTT
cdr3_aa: CASSPGATNEKLFF

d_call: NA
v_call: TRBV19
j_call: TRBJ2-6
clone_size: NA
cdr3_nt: TGTGCCAGTAGTATAGGGAGCTCTGGGGCCAACGTCCTGACTTTC
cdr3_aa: CASSIGSSGANVLTF

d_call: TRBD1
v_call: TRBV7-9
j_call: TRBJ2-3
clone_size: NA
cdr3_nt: TGTGCCAGCAGCTTAGAGGGACAGGGGTCAGATACGCAGTATTTT
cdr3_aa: CASSLEGQGSDTQYF

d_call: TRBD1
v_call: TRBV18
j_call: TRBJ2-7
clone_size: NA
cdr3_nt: TGTGCCAGCTCACGGGGACAGGGGGGATCCTACGAGCAGTACTTC
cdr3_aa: CASSRGQGGSYEQYF